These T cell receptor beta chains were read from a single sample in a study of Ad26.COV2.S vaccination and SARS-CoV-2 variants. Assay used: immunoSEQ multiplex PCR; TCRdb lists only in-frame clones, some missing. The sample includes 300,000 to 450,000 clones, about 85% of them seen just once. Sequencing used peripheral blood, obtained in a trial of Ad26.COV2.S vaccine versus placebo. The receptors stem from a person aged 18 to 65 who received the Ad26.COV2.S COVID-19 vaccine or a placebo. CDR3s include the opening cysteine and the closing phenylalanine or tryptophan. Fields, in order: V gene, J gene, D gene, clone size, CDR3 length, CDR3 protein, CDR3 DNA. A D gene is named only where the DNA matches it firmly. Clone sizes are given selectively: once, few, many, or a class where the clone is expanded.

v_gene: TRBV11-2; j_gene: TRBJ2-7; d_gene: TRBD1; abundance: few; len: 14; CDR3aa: CASTVGDSNYEQYF; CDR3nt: TGTGCCAGCACCGTAGGGGACAGCAACTACGAGCAGTACTTC
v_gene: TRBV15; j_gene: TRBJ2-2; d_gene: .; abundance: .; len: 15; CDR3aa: CATAYQRGTPGELFF; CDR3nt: TGTGCCACCGCATACCAGCGCGGAACACCGGGGGAGCTGTTTTTT
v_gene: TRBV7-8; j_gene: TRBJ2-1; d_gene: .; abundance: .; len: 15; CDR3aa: CASSLALRVYNEQFF; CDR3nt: TGTGCCAGCAGCTTAGCCCTCAGGGTCTACAATGAGCAGTTCTTC
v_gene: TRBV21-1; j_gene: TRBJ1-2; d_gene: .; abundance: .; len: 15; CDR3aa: CASSRAWWRFYGYTF; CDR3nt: TGTGCCAGCAGCAGAGCCTGGTGGCGGTTCTATGGCTACACCTTC
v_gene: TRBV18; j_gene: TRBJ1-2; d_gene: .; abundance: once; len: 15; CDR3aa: CASSPSGGPNYGYTF; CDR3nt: TGTGCCAGCTCACCTTCGGGGGGCCCTAACTATGGCTACACCTTC
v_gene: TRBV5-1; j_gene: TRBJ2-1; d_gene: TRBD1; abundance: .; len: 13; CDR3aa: CASSRDRGNEQFF; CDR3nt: TGCGCCAGCAGCCGGGACAGGGGTAATGAGCAGTTCTTC
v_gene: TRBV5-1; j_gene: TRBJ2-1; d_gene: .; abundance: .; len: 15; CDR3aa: CASSPSSNSYNEQFF; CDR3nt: TGCGCCAGCAGCCCTAGTTCTAACTCCTACAATGAGCAGTTCTTC
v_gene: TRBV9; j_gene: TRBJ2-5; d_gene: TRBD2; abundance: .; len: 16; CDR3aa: CASSVSSGGIQETQYF; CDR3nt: TGTGCCAGCAGCGTATCTAGCGGGGGTATACAAGAGACCCAGTACTTC
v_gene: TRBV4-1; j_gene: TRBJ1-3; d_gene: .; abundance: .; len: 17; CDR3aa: CASSQGGKGTTGNTIYF; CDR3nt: TGCGCCAGCAGCCAAGGGGGGAAGGGAACTACTGGAAACACCATATATTTT
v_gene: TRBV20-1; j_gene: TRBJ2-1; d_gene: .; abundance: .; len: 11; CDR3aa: CSARITGSQFF; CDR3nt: TGCAGTGCTAGAATAACAGGGTCCCAGTTCTTC
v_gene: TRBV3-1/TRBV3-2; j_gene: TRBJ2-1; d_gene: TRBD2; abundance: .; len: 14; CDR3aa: CASRTSGGNNEQFF; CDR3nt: TGTGCCAGCAGGACTAGCGGGGGAAACAATGAGCAGTTCTTC
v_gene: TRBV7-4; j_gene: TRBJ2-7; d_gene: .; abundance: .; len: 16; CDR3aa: CASSLVPRKIAYEQYF; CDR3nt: TGTGCCAGCAGCTTAGTTCCCCGTAAGATTGCCTACGAGCAGTACTTC
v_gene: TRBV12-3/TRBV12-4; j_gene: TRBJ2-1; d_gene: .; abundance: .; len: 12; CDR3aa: CASSGMSRVQFF; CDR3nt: TGTGCCAGCAGTGGGATGTCTAGAGTGCAGTTCTTC
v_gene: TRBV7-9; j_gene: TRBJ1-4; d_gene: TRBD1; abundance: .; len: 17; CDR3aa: CASSIFVGDRGGEKLFF; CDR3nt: TGTGCCAGCAGCATCTTCGTGGGGGACAGGGGAGGAGAAAAACTGTTTTTT
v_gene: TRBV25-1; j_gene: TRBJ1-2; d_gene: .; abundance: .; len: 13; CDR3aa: CASSEYDTYGYTF; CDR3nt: TGTGCCAGCAGTGAATATGACACCTATGGCTACACCTTC
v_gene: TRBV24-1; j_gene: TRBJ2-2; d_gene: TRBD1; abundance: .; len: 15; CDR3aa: CATSDRDREAGELFF; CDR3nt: TGTGCCACCAGTGACCGGGACAGGGAGGCCGGGGAGCTGTTTTTT
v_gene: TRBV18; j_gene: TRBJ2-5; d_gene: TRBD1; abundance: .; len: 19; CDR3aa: CASSPRRRGNGVHQETQYF; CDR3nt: TGTGCCAGCTCACCAAGGCGCAGGGGGAATGGGGTCCACCAAGAGACCCAGTACTTC
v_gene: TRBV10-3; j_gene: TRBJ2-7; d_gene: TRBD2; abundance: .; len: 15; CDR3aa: CATGDSGGPSYEQYF; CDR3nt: TGTGCCACCGGGGATAGCGGGGGCCCGTCCTACGAGCAGTACTTC
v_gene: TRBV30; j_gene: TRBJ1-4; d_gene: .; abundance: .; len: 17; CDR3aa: CAWSKIGQLATNEKLFF; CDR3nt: TGTGCCTGGAGTAAGATCGGACAGCTTGCAACTAATGAAAAACTGTTTTTT
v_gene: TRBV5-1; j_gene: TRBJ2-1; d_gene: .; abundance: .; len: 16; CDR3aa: CASSFHRQGSYNEQFF; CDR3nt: TGCGCCAGCAGCTTTCATCGTCAGGGCTCCTACAATGAGCAGTTCTTC
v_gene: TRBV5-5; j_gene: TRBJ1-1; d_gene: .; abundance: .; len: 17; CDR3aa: CASSLGFTGTLNTEAFF; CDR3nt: TGTGCCAGCAGCTTGGGCTTTACAGGGACCCTGAACACTGAAGCTTTCTTT
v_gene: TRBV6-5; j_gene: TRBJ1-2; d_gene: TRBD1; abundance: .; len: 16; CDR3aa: CASSYQPGTGVDGYTF; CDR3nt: TGTGCCAGCAGCTACCAACCCGGGACAGGGGTTGATGGCTACACCTTC
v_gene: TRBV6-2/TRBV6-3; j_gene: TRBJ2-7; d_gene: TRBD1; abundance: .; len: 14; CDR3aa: CASSAGTGAYEQYF; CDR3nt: TGTGCCAGCAGTGCTGGGACAGGGGCCTACGAGCAGTACTTC
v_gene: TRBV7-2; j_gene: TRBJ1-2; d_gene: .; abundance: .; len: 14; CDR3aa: CASSFSATNYGYTF; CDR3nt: TGTGCCAGCAGCTTCTCTGCCACCAACTATGGCTACACCTTC
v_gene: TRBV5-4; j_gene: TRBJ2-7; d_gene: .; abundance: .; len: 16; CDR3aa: CASSLANRGLPYEQYF; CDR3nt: TGTGCCAGCAGCTTGGCGAACAGGGGACTCCCTTACGAGCAGTACTTC
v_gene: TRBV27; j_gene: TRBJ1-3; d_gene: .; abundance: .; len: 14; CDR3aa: CASSLTGFGNTIYF; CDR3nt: TGTGCCAGCAGTTTAACAGGGTTTGGAAACACCATATATTTT
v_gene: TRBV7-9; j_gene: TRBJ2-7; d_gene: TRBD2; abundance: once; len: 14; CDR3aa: CASGEGRVRYEQYF; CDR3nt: TGTGCCAGTGGGGAGGGGCGCGTAAGGTACGAGCAGTACTTC
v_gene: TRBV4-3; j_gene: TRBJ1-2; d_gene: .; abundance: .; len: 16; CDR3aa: CASSQDPRGADYGYTF; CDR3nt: TGCGCCAGCAGCCAAGATCCGCGGGGGGCGGACTATGGCTACACCTTC
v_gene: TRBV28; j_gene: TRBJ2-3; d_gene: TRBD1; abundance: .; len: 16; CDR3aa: CASSSYRGPSTDTQYF; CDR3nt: TGTGCCAGCAGTTCCTACAGGGGGCCTAGCACAGATACGCAGTATTTT
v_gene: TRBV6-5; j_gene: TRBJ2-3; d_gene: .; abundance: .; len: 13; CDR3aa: CASSPRTLDTQYF; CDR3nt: TGTGCCAGCAGTCCCCGGACTTTGGATACGCAGTATTTT
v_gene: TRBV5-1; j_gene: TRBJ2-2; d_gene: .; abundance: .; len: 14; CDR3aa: CASSLEANTGELFF; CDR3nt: TGCGCCAGCAGCTTGGAAGCGAACACCGGGGAGCTGTTTTTT
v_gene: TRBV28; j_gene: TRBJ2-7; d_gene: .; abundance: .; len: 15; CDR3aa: CASKGWTVYSYEQYF; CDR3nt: TGTGCCAGCAAAGGGTGGACCGTCTACTCCTACGAGCAGTACTTC
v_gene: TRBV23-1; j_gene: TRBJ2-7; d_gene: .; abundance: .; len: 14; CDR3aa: CASSQSEQGFEQYF; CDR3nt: TGCGCCAGCAGTCAATCGGAGCAGGGTTTCGAGCAGTACTTC
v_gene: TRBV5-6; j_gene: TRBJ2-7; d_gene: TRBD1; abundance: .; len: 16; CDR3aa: CASSAGTGNYGYEQYF; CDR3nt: TGTGCCAGCAGCGCGGGGACAGGGAATTACGGCTACGAGCAGTACTTC
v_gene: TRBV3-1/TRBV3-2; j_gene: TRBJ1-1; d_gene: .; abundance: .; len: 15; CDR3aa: CASSPPHRLNTEAFF; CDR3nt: TGTGCCAGCAGCCCACCCCACAGGTTGAACACTGAAGCTTTCTTT
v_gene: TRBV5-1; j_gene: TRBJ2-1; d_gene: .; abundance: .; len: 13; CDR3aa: CASSSALADEQFF; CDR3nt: TGCGCCAGCAGCTCTGCCCTAGCCGATGAGCAGTTCTTC
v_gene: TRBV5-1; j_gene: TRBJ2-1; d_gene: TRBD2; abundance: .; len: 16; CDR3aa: CASSLGGTSGYNEQFF; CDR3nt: TGCGCCAGCAGCTTGGGAGGTACTAGCGGCTACAATGAGCAGTTCTTC
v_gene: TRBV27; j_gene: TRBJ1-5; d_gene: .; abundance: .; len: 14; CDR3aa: CASSFGQPNQPQHF; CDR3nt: TGTGCCAGCAGTTTCGGACAGCCGAATCAGCCCCAGCATTTT
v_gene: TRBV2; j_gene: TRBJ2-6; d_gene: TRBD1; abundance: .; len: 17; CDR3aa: CASRPTGTGTGANVLTF; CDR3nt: TGTGCCAGCAGGCCAACCGGGACAGGGACGGGGGCCAACGTCCTGACTTTC
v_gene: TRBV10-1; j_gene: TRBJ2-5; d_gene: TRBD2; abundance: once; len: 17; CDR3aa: CASSLGLAGVEQETQYF; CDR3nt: TGCGCCAGCAGCTTGGGACTAGCGGGGGTTGAACAAGAGACCCAGTACTTC
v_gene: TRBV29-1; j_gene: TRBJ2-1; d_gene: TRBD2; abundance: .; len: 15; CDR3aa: CSVYTSGSSYNEQFF; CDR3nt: TGCAGCGTGTATACTAGCGGAAGCTCCTACAATGAGCAGTTCTTC